This T cell receptor (beta chain) was obtained from a study of blood T cell repertoires in COVID-19. Study overall: Donors in the United States, Italy and Spain gave samples during acute or convalescent COVID-19. T cells, B-cell-depleted T cells, or PBMCs supplied cDNA or gDNA.

Methods used by the authors: Researchers report that nucleated cell counts were estimated from reference gene primer amplification. TCRdb's table, derived via immunoSEQ multiplex PCR, lists solely in-frame clones and lacks some. V, J and clone size are taken as reported in that table, and D and trimming were inferred from the DNA itself. The sample holds about 350,000 clones; about 90% are singletons and the top ten take 2.5% to 3.5%. After removal of 5 bases from V and 3 bases from J, the junction contained 3 bases not matched to a gene. This CDR3 has 14 residues. CDR1 is SGHNT and CDR2 is YENEEA in the germline V gene. The participants were between roughly 18 and 100 years old and came from 24 US areas.

The source material was PBMCs or T cells enriched from blood (not recorded which). The clonotype comes from a woman in her thirties who had recovered from COVID-19. The chain recombines TRBV11-3 with TRBJ2-7; 11 bases map to TRBD2. For the CDR3, the DNA is TGTGCCAGCAGCGGCGGGACTAGCGGCTACGAGCAGTACTTC. It specifies CASSGGTSGYEQYF.